This T cell receptor beta chain originates from a study of T cells in Graves' hyperthyroidism and ophthalmopathy. Points from the study as a whole: In the blood, most expanded thyroid clonotypes above 0.001 appeared as well.

This clonotype was seen at least ten times. Its specificity is unknown. The PBMCs were taken from 10 ml of fresh peripheral blood. V lost 0 bases and J lost 4, with 13 bases in between. This CDR3 is built from 15 residues. Per the germline V gene, CDR1 is SGHRS and CDR2 is YFSETQ. RNA transcripts gave rise to amplified TCR beta CDR3 regions. Carried out on the TCR CDR3, a first-round RT-PCR used the HTBI primer set. TCRdb re-analysed the multiplex PCR reads in MiXCR, keeping a single row per CDR3 protein. The repertoire includes hundreds of thousands of distinct CDR3 sequences, 18% of them detected once, and approximately 16% sits in the top ten.

Sample: blood. This TCR came from a woman in her forties or fifties with Graves' hyperthyroidism that later progressed to Graves' ophthalmopathy. The V gene is TRBV5-1, the J gene TRBJ1-1; D may be TRBD1 (6 bases). The CDR3 is CASSLAIGGGTEAFF. The CDR3 nucleotides are TGCGCCAGCAGCTTGGCCATCGGGGGCGGCACTGAAGCTTTCTTT.